This T cell receptor beta chain was profiled in a study of persistence of HIV-infected CD4 T cells. This clone turned up a few times. Its antigen is currently unknown. Stimulation used approximately 9.5 ug/mL lysate from CMV-infected fibroblasts. CD4+ T cells upregulating both CD40 ligand and CD69 were sorted as responding cells. Whole-study results and caveats: Antigen-responding cells were enriched for degenerate expanded CDR3beta sequences.

The CDR3 extends over 11 amino acids. Germline V gene sequence: CDR1 MGHDK, CDR2 SYGVNS. Trimming left V 4 bases short and J 8 bases short, with 5 bases between. This was the immunoSEQ version 4 assay in survey mode. TCRdb's copy holds only in-frame clones and misses some; the assay was immunoSEQ multiplex PCR. Counted here are some 13,000 clones, roughly 70% occurring once; the ten biggest clones make up approximately 18%. The rearrangement joins TRBV25-1 to TRBJ2-2; D is undetermined. Specimen: CD4+ T cells sorted from PBMCs after 18-hour stimulation, collected from a patient who received antiretroviral therapy. The origin of this receptor is an adult man with HIV who was CMV-seropositive. The CDR3 region is CASSVTGELFF. The CDR3 DNA sequence: TGTGCCAGCAGTGTAACGGGGGAGCTGTTTTTT.